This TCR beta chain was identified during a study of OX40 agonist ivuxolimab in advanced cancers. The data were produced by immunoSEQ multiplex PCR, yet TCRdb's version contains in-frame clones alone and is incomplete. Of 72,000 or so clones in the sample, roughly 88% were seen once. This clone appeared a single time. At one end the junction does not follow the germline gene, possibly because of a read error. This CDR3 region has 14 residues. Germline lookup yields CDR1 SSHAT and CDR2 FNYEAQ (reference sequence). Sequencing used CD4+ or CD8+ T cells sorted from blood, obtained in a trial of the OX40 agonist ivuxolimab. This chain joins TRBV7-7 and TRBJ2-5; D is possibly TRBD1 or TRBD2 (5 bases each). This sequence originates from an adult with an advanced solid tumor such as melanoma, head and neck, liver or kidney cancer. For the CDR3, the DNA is TGTGCTAGCAGCTTTGGGGGTCACCAAGAGACCCAGTACTTC. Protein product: CASSFGGHQETQYF.